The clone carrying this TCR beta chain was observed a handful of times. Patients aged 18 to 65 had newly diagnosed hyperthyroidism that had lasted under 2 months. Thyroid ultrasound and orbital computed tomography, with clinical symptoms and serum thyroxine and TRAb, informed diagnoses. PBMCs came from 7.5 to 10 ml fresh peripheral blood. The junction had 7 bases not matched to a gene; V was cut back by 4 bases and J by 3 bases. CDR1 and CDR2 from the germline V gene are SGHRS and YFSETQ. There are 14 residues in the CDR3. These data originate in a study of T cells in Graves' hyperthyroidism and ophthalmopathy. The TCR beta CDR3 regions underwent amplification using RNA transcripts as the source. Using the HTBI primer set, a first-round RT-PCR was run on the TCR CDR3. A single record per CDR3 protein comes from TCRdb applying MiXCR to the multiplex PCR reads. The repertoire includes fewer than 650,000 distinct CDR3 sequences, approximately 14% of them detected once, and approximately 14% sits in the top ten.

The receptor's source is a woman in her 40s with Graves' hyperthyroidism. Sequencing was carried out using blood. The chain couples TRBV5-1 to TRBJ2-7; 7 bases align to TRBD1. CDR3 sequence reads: CASSETRQGYEQYF. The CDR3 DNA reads TGCGCCAGCAGCGAAACTAGACAGGGCTACGAGCAGTACTTC.